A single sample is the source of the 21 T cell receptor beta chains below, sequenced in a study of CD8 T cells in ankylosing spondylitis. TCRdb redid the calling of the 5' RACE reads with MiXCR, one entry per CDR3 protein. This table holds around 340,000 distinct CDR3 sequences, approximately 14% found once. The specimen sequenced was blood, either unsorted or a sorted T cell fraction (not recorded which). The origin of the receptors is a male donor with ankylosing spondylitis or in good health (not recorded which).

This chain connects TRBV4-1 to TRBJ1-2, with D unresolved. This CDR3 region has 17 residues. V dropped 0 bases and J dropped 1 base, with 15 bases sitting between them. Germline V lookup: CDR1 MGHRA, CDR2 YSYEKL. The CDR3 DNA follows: TGCGCCAGCAGCCAAGAGTCCTCGGCCGGGCTTAACTATGGCTACACCTTC. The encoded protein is CASSQESSAGLNYGYTF.

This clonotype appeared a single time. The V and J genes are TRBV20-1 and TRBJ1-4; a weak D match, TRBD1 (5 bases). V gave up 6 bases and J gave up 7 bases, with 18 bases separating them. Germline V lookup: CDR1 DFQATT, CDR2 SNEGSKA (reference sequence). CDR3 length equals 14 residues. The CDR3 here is CSASDESRGEKLFF. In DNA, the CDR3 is TGCAGTGCCTCGGACGAATCAAGGGGTGAAAAACTGTTTTTT.

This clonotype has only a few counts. For the CDR3, the DNA is TGTGCCAGCAGCCAAGTTGGGGGACTAAGCTACGAGCAGTACTTC. This translates into CASSQVGGLSYEQYF. This chain links TRBV3-1 with TRBJ2-7; the match to TRBD2 covers 7 bases. CDR1 LGHDT and CDR2 YNNKEL come from the germline V gene (reference sequence). The length of the CDR3 is 15 residues. V lost 1 base to trimming and J lost 3 bases; unmatched junction nucleotides: 6.

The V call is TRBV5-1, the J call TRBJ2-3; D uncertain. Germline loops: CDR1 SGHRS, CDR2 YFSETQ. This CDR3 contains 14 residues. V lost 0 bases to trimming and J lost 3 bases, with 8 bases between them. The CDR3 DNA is TGCGCCAGCAGCTTGGACATAGGGACAGATACGCAGTATTTT. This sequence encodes CASSLDIGTDTQYF.

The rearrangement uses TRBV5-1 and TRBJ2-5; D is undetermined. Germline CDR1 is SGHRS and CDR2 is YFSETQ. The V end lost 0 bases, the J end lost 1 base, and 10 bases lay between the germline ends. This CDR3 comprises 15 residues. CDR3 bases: TGCGCCAGCAGCTTGGTTGGTCGGACCCAAGAGACCCAGTACTTC. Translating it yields CASSLVGRTQETQYF.

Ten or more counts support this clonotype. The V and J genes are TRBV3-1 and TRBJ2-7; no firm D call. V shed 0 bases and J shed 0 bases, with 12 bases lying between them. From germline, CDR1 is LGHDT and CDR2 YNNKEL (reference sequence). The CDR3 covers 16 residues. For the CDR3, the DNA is TGTGCCAGCAGCCAAGAGAGGACGTGGAGCTCCTACGAGCAGTACTTC. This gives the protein CASSQERTWSSYEQYF.

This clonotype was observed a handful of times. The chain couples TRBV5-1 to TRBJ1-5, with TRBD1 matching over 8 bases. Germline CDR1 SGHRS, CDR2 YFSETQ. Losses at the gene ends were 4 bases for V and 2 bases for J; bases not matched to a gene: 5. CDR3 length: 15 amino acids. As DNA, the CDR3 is TGCGCCAGCAGCCCAGGGGGCGACGGCAATCAGCCCCAGCATTTT. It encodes CASSPGGDGNQPQHF.

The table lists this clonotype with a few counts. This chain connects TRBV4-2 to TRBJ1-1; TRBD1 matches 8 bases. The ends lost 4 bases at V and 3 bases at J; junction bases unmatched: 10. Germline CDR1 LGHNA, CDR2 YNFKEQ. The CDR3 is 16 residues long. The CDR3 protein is CASSRGQGEGHTEAFF. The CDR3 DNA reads TGTGCCAGCAGCCGCGGACAGGGAGAGGGTCACACTGAAGCTTTCTTT.

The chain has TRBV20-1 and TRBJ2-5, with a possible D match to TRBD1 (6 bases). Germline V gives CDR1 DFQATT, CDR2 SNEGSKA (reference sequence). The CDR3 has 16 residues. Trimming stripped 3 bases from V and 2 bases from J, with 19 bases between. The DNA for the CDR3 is TGCAGTGCTAGTCCTCCCGGACAGCTCTTACAAGAGACCCAGTACTTC. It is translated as CSASPPGQLLQETQYF.

As DNA, the CDR3 is TGTGCCAGCAGCTTAGAGGGGGTAATTGATGGCTACACCTTC. It codes for CASSLEGVIDGYTF. J is TRBJ1-2 and V is TRBV11-2; D might be TRBD1 (5 bases). The CDR3 is made up of 14 amino acids. CDR1 SGHAT and CDR2 FQNNGV come from the germline V gene. The V end lost 0 bases, the J end lost 6 bases, and 11 bases lay between the germline ends.

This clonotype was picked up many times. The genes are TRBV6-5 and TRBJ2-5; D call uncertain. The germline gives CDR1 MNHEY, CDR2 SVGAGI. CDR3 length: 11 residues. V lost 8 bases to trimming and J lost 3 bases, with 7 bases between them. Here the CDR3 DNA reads TGTGCCAGCTCACGAGAAGAGACCCAGTACTTC. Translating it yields CASSREETQYF.

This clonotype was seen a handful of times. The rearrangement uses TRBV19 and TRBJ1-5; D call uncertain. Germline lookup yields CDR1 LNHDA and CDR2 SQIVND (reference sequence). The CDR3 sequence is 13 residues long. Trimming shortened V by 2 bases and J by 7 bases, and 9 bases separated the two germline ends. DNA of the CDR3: TGTGCCAGTAGTATAAAAGCAGGACAGCCCCAGCATTTT. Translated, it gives CASSIKAGQPQHF.

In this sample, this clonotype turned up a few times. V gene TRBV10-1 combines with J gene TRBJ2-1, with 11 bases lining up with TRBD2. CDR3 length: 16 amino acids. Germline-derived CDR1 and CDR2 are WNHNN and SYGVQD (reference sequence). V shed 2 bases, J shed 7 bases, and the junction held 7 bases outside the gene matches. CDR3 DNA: TGCGCCAGCAGTGAGGGGACTAGCGGCGCCGGGAATGAGCAGTTCTTC. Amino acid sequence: CASSEGTSGAGNEQFF.

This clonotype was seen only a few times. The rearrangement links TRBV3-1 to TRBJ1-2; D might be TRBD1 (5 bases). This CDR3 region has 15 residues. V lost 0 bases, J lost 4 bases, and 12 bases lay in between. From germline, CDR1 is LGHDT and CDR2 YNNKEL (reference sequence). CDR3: CASSQDRRGFYGYTF. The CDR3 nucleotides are TGTGCCAGCAGCCAAGATAGGAGGGGATTCTATGGCTACACCTTC.

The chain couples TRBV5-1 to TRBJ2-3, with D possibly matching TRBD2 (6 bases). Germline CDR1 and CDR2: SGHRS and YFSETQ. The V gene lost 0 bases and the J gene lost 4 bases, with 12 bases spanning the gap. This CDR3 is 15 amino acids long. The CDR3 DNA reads TGCGCCAGCAGCTTGGCCTTTGCTAGCGCAGATACGCAGTATTTT. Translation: CASSLAFASADTQYF.

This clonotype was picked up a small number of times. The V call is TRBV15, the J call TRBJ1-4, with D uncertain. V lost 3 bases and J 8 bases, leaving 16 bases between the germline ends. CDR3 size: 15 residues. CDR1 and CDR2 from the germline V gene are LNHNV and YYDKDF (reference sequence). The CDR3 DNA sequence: TGTGCCACCAGCAGGGCCCCCAGGATAGACGAAAAACTGTTTTTT. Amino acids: CATSRAPRIDEKLFF.

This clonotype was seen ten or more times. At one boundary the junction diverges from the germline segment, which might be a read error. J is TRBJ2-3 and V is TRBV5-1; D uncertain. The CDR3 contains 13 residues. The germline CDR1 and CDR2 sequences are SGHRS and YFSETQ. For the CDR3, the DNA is TGTGCCAGCAGCTTAGTGGGCACAGATACGCAGTATTTT. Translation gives CASSLVGTDTQYF.

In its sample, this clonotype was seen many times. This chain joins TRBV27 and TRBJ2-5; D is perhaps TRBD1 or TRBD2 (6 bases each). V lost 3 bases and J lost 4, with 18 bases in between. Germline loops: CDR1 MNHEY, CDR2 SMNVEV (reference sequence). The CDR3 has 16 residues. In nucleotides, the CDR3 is TGTGCCAGCAGTTTGATGGGGGGCGCCGGATCAGAGACCCAGTACTTC. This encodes CASSLMGGAGSETQYF.

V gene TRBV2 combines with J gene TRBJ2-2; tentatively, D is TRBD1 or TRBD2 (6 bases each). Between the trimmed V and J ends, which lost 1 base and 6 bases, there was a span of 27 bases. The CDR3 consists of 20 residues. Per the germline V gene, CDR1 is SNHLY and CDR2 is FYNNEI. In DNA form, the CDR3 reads TGTGCCAGCAGTGAAGATGGGGGGCTAAAAGTAGGGACTGGGCCCGGGGAGCTGTTTTTT. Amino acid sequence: CASSEDGGLKVGTGPGELFF.

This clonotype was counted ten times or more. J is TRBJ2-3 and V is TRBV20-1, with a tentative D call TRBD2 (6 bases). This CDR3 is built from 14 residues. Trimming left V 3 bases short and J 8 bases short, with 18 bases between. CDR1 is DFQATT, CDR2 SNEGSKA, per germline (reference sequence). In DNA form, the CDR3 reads TGCAGTGCTAGGTTGCGCCCGCTGGAGGGTACGCAGTATTTT. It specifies CSARLRPLEGTQYF.

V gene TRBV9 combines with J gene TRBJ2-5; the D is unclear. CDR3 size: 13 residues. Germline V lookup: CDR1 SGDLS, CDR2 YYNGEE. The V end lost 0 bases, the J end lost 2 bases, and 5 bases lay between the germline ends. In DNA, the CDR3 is TGTGCCAGCAGCGTAGGGGTGCAAGAGACCCAGTACTTC. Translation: CASSVGVQETQYF.